A selection of T cell receptor beta chains follows, all from one sample in a study of Ad26.COV2.S vaccination and SARS-CoV-2 variants. Repertoires were generated with immunoSEQ multiplex PCR, while TCRdb's copy carries only in-frame clones and drops some. The sample has roughly 700,000 clones, roughly 90% seen once. The sample here was peripheral blood, taken in a trial of Ad26.COV2.S vaccine versus placebo. The source of these receptors is a person between 18 and 65 years old who received the Ad26.COV2.S COVID-19 vaccine or a placebo. The CDR3 runs from the conserved cysteine through the conserved F or W. The order of the fields is D gene, V gene, J gene, clone size, CDR3 DNA, CDR3 protein. The D gene is left open where the match is weak. The size entry is marked missing in some rows and otherwise reads once, few, many or a size class.

d_call: .
v_call: TRBV12-5
j_call: TRBJ2-2
clone_size: few
cdr3_nt: TGTGCTAGTGGTTTAGATCAAGCCGGGGAGCTGTTTTTT
cdr3_aa: CASGLDQAGELFF

d_call: .
v_call: TRBV18
j_call: TRBJ2-4
clone_size: once
cdr3_nt: TGTGCCAGCTCACCAGAGGATTCAAACATTCAGTACTTC
cdr3_aa: CASSPEDSNIQYF

d_call: TRBD2
v_call: TRBV30
j_call: TRBJ2-3
clone_size: .
cdr3_nt: TGTGCCTGGAGCCGAAGCGGGGAGTTAGCAGATACGCAGTATTTT
cdr3_aa: CAWSRSGELADTQYF

d_call: .
v_call: TRBV7-2
j_call: TRBJ2-7
clone_size: .
cdr3_nt: TGTGCCAGCAGCTTAGAGGCCAGTAACTACGAGCAGTACTTC
cdr3_aa: CASSLEASNYEQYF

d_call: TRBD2
v_call: TRBV2
j_call: TRBJ2-5
clone_size: .
cdr3_nt: TGTGCCAGCGGACTAGCGGGAGCCCTCCAAGAGACCCAGTACTTC
cdr3_aa: CASGLAGALQETQYF

d_call: TRBD2
v_call: TRBV11-2
j_call: TRBJ2-1
clone_size: .
cdr3_nt: TGTGCCAGCAGCTTACTAGCGGGGGGCCTTCGACTCGAGCAGTTCTTC
cdr3_aa: CASSLLAGGLRLEQFF

d_call: .
v_call: TRBV6-6
j_call: TRBJ1-1
clone_size: .
cdr3_nt: TGTGCCAGCAGTCCATACGCGGGCCTTCGGGACACTGAAGCTTTCTTT
cdr3_aa: CASSPYAGLRDTEAFF

d_call: TRBD1
v_call: TRBV7-9
j_call: TRBJ1-5
clone_size: once
cdr3_nt: TGTGCCAGCAGTTCAGGGACAGGGGGTCAGCCCCAGCATTTT
cdr3_aa: CASSSGTGGQPQHF

d_call: TRBD2
v_call: TRBV6-6
j_call: TRBJ2-1
clone_size: .
cdr3_nt: TGTGCCAGCAGTCACCGGACTAGCGGGGAATCCTACAATGAGCAGTTCTTC
cdr3_aa: CASSHRTSGESYNEQFF

d_call: .
v_call: TRBV20-1
j_call: TRBJ2-5
clone_size: .
cdr3_nt: TGCAGTGCTGGGGGGCCAGAGACCCAGTACTTC
cdr3_aa: CSAGGPETQYF

d_call: .
v_call: TRBV11-3
j_call: TRBJ2-5
clone_size: few
cdr3_nt: TGTGCCAGCAGCTCAACAGGGAAGGAGACCCAGTACTTC
cdr3_aa: CASSSTGKETQYF

d_call: .
v_call: TRBV10-3
j_call: TRBJ2-1
clone_size: .
cdr3_nt: TGTGCCATCAGTGTTTCGTGGTTAAGCTCCTACAATGAGCAGTTCTTC
cdr3_aa: CAISVSWLSSYNEQFF

d_call: .
v_call: TRBV18
j_call: TRBJ1-1
clone_size: .
cdr3_nt: TGTGCCAGCTCTCCCCTTACGGTGAACACTGAAGCTTTCTTT
cdr3_aa: CASSPLTVNTEAFF

d_call: TRBD1
v_call: TRBV2
j_call: TRBJ1-5
clone_size: .
cdr3_nt: TGTGCCAGCAGTGACCGGACAGGGGGAACGGGCAATCAGCCCCAGCATTTT
cdr3_aa: CASSDRTGGTGNQPQHF

d_call: .
v_call: TRBV3-1/TRBV3-2
j_call: TRBJ2-2
clone_size: .
cdr3_nt: TGTGCCAGCAGCCAGGGGAGCGGGGAGCTGTTTTTT
cdr3_aa: CASSQGSGELFF

d_call: .
v_call: TRBV15
j_call: TRBJ2-7
clone_size: .
cdr3_nt: TGTGCCACCAGCGAGGGTTCCTACGAGCAGTACTTC
cdr3_aa: CATSEGSYEQYF

d_call: .
v_call: TRBV30
j_call: TRBJ1-4
clone_size: .
cdr3_nt: TGTGCCTGGGACAGAAATAATGAAAAACTGTTTTTT
cdr3_aa: CAWDRNNEKLFF

d_call: .
v_call: TRBV5-1
j_call: TRBJ2-3
clone_size: .
cdr3_nt: TGCGCCAGCAGCGTGACTAGGTCCACAGATACGCAGTATTTT
cdr3_aa: CASSVTRSTDTQYF

d_call: .
v_call: TRBV20-1
j_call: TRBJ1-5
clone_size: .
cdr3_nt: TGCAGTGCTAGTCCTAGCAATCAGCCCCAGCATTTT
cdr3_aa: CSASPSNQPQHF

d_call: .
v_call: TRBV29-1
j_call: TRBJ1-2
clone_size: .
cdr3_nt: TGCAGCGTTGAAGATCCCTCCTACTATGGCTACACCTTC
cdr3_aa: CSVEDPSYYGYTF

d_call: .
v_call: TRBV27
j_call: TRBJ1-2
clone_size: .
cdr3_nt: TGTGCCAGCAGTTTGGGAGGAAACTATGGCTACACCTTC
cdr3_aa: CASSLGGNYGYTF

d_call: .
v_call: TRBV5-4
j_call: TRBJ2-5
clone_size: .
cdr3_nt: TGTGCCAGCAGCTTAAGGGGGGGCGGGGAGACCCAGTACTTC
cdr3_aa: CASSLRGGGETQYF

d_call: TRBD1
v_call: TRBV7-8
j_call: TRBJ2-1
clone_size: .
cdr3_nt: TGTGCCAGCAGCTTCCGGACAGGGGGCGCTGTCAATGAGCAGTTCTTC
cdr3_aa: CASSFRTGGAVNEQFF

d_call: .
v_call: TRBV6-5
j_call: TRBJ2-3
clone_size: once
cdr3_nt: TGTGCCAGCAGTTCCCGCCACAGCACAGATACGCAGTATTTT
cdr3_aa: CASSSRHSTDTQYF

d_call: .
v_call: TRBV7-7
j_call: TRBJ1-2
clone_size: .
cdr3_nt: TGTGCCAGCAGCGGCCGGGCCCAATATGGCTACACCTTC
cdr3_aa: CASSGRAQYGYTF

d_call: TRBD2
v_call: TRBV15
j_call: TRBJ2-1
clone_size: .
cdr3_nt: TGTGCCACCAGCGCCGTCAGCGGGAGTTACAATGAGCAGTTCTTC
cdr3_aa: CATSAVSGSYNEQFF

d_call: .
v_call: TRBV7-2
j_call: TRBJ2-7
clone_size: once
cdr3_nt: TGTGCCAGCAGCGGTAGCCGCTCCTACGAGCAGTACTTC
cdr3_aa: CASSGSRSYEQYF

d_call: .
v_call: TRBV4-3
j_call: TRBJ2-2
clone_size: .
cdr3_nt: TGCGCCAGCAGCCAAGATGTGGGGGGCGGGGAGCTGTTTTTT
cdr3_aa: CASSQDVGGGELFF

d_call: .
v_call: TRBV2
j_call: TRBJ2-1
clone_size: once
cdr3_nt: TGTGCCAGCTGTAAGGGATCGAGCTCCTACAATGAGCAGTTCTTC
cdr3_aa: CASCKGSSSYNEQFF

d_call: .
v_call: TRBV27
j_call: TRBJ2-7
clone_size: .
cdr3_nt: TGTGCCAGCAGGGACGGGGCGGGCTACGAGCAGTACTTC
cdr3_aa: CASRDGAGYEQYF

d_call: .
v_call: TRBV29-1
j_call: TRBJ2-7
clone_size: .
cdr3_nt: TGCAGCGTAGGTCGGGAAACCTACGAGCAGTACTTC
cdr3_aa: CSVGRETYEQYF